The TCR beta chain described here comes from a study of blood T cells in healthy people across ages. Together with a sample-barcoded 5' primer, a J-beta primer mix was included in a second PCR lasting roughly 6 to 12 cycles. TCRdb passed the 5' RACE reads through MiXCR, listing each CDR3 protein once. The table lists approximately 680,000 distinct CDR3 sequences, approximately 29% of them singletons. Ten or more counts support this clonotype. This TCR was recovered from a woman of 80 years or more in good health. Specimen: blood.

The CDR3 loop reads CASSLWEGSTDTQYF. In DNA, the CDR3 is TGTGCCAGCAGCTTGTGGGAGGGTAGCACAGATACGCAGTATTTT. This chain links TRBV5-5 with TRBJ2-3, with 7 bases matching TRBD2. Germline values: CDR1 SGHKS, CDR2 YYEKEE (reference sequence). This CDR3 has 15 residues. Trimming at V came to 1 base and at J to 0 bases, leaving 2 bases not matched to a gene. The whole variable domain, filled in from reference TRBV5-5 and TRBJ2-3, reads DAGVTQSPTHLIKTRGQQVTLRCSPISGHKSVSWYQQVLGQGPQFIFQYYEKEERGRGNFPDRFSARQFPNYSSELNVNALLLGDSALYLCASSLWEGSTDTQYFGPGTRLTVL.